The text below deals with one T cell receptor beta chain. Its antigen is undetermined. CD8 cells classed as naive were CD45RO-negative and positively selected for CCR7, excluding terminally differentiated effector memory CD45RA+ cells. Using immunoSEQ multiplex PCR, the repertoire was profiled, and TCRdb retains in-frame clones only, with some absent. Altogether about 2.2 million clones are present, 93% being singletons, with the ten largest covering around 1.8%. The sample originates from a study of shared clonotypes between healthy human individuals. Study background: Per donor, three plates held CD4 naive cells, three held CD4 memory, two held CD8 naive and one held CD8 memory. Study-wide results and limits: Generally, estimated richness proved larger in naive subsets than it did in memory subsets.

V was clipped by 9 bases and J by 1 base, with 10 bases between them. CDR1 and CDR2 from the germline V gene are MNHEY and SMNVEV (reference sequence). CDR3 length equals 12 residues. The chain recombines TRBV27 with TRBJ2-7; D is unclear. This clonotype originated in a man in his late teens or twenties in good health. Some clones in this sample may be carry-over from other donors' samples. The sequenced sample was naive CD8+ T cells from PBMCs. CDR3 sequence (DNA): TGTGCCAGTGCCTCGTCTTCCTACGAGCAGTACTTC. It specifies CASASSSYEQYF.